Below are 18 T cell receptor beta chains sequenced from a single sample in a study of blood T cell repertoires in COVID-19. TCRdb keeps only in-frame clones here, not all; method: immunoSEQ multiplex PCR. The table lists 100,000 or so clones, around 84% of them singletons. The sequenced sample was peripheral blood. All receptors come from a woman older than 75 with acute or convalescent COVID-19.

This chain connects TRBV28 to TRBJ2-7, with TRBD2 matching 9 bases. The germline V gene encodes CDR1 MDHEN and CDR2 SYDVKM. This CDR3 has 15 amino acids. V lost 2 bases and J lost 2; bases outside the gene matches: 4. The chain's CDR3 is CASSLQAGGTYEQYF. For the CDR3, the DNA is TGTGCCAGCAGTTTACAAGCGGGAGGAACCTACGAGCAGTACTTC. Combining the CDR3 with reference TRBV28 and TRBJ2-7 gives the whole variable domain DVKVTQSSRYLVKRTGEKVFLECVQDMDHENMFWYRQDPGLGLRLIYFSYDVKMKEKGDIPEGYSVSREKKERFSLILESASTNQTSMYLCASSLQAGGTYEQYFGPGTRLTVT.

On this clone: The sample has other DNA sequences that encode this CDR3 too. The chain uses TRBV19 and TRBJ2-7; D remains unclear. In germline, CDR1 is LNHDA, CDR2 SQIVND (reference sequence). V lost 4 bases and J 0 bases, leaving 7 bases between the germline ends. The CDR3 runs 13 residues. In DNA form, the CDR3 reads TGTGCCAGTAGTACCTATCTCTCCTACGAGCAGTACTTC. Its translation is CASSTYLSYEQYF.

The CDR3 DNA follows: TGTGCCAGCGCAAATCCGGGACAGGCAACTCCTAACTATGGCTACACCTTC. Its protein is CASANPGQATPNYGYTF. The V gene is TRBV18, the J gene TRBJ1-2; TRBD1 matches 8 bases. The length of the CDR3 is 17 residues. CDR1 KGHSH and CDR2 LQKENI come from the germline V gene. With V trimmed by 8 bases and J by 0 bases, 14 bases remained unmatched.

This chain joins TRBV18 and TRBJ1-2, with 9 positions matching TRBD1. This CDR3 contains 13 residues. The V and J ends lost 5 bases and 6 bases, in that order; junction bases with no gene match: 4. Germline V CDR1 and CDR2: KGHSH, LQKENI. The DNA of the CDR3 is TGTGCCAGCTCAAGGACAGGGGCGAATGGCTACACCTTC. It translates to CASSRTGANGYTF.

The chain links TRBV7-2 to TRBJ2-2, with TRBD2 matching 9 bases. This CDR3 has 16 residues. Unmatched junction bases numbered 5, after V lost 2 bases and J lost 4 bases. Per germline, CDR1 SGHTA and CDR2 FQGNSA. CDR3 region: CASSLRGLAITGELFF. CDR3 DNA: TGTGCCAGCAGCTTACGCGGACTAGCGATCACCGGGGAGCTGTTTTTT.

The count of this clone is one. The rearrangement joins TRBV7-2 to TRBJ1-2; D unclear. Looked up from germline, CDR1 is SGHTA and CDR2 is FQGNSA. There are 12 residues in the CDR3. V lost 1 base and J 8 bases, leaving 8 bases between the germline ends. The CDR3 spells CASSLGAPGYTF. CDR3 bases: TGTGCCAGCAGCTTAGGGGCCCCCGGCTACACCTTC.

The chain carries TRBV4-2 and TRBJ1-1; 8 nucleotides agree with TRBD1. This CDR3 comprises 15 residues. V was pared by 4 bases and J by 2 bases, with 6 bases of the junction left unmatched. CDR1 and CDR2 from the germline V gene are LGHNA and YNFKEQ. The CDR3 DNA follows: TGTGCCAGCAGCCCCCTGACAGGGGCAAACACTGAAGCTTTCTTT. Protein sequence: CASSPLTGANTEAFF.

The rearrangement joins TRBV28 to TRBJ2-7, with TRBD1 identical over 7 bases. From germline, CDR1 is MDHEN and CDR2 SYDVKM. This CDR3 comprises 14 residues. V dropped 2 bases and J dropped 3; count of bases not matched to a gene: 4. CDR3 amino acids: CASSLGDRLYEQYV. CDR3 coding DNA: TGTGCCAGCAGTTTAGGGGACAGACTCTACGAGCAGTACGTC.

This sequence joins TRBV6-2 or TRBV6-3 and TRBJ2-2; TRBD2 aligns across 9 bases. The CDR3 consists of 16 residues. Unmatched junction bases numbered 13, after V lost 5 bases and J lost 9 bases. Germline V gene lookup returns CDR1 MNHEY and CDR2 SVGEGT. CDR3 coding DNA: TGTGCCAGCAGTGTTAGACTAGCGGCCTCTATGCGGGAGCTGTTTTTT. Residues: CASSVRLAASMRELFF.

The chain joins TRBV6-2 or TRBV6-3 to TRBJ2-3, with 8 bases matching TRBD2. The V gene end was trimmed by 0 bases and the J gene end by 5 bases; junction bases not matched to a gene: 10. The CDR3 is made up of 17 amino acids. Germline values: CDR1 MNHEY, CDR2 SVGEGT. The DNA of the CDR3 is TGTGCCAGCAGTTACTCCCTCGCGGGAGGATCTTTAGATACGCAGTATTTT. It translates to CASSYSLAGGSLDTQYF.

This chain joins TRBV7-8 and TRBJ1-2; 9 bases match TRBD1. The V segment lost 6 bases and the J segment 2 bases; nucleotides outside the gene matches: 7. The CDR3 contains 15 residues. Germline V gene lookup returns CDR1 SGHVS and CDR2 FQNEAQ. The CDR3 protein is CASRDPGQGNYGYTF. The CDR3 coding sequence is TGTGCCAGCAGGGATCCGGGACAGGGAAACTATGGCTACACCTTC.

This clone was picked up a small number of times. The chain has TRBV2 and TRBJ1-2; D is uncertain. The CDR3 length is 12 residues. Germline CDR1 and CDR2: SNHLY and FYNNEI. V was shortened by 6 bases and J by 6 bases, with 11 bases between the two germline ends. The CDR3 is CASRERRDGYTF. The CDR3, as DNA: TGTGCCAGCAGAGAGCGACGGGATGGCTACACCTTC.

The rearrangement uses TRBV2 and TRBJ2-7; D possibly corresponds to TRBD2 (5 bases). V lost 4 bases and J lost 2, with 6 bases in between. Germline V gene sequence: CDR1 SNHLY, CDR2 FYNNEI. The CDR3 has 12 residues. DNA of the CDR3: TGTGCCAGCAGTGCACTAGCCTACGAGCAGTACTTC. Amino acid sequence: CASSALAYEQYF.

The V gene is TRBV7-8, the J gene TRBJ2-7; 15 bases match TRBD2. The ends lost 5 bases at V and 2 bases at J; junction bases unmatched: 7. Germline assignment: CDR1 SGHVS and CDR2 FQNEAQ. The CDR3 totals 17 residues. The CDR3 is CASSRTSGRATTYEQYF. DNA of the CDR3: TGTGCCAGCAGCAGGACTAGCGGGAGGGCCACTACCTACGAGCAGTACTTC.

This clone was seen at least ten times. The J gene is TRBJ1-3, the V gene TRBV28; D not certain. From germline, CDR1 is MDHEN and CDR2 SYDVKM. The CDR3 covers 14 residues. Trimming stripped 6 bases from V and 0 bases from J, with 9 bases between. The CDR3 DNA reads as TGTGCCAGCAGCACCGAGATCTCTGGAAACACCATATATTTT. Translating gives CASSTEISGNTIYF.

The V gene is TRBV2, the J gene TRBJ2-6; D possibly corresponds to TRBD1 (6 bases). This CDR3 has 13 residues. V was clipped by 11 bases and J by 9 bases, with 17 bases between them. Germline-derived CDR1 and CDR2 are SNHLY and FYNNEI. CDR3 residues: CAGSGQLNNVLTF. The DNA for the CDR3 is TGTGCCGGGTCGGGACAACTCAACAACGTCCTGACTTTC.

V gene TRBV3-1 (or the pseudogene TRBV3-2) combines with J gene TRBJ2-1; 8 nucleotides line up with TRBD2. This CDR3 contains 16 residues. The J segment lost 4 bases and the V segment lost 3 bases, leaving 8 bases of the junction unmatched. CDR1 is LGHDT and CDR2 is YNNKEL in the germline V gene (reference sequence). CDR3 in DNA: TGTGCCAGCAGCCATGCGAGCGGGAGTTGGTACAATGAGCAGTTCTTC. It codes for CASSHASGSWYNEQFF.

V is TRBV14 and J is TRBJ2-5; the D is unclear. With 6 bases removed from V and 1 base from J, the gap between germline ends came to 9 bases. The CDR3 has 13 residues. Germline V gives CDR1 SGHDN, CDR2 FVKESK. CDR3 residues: CASSGQLQETQYF. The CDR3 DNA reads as TGTGCCAGCAGTGGGCAGCTCCAAGAGACCCAGTACTTC.